These T cell receptor beta chains were read from a single sample in a study of Graves' ophthalmopathy and Graves' hyperthyroidism. A single record per CDR3 protein comes from TCRdb applying MiXCR to the multiplex PCR reads. The data show more than 1,000,000 distinct CDR3 sequences, with less than 45% seen just once and over 8.5% held by the top ten. The sample consisted of peripheral blood or thyroid tissue (not recorded which). These receptors were collected from an adult man with Graves' hyperthyroidism. CDR3s include the opening cysteine and the closing phenylalanine or tryptophan. A D gene is named only where the DNA matches it firmly. The listing skips clone size in some rows; elsewhere it reads once, few, many or a size class.

d_call,j_call,v_call,clone_size,cdr3_nt,cdr3_aa
.,TRBJ1-2,TRBV11-2,.,TGTGCCAGCACCCTCGGCGGGGGCTCTAACTATGGCTACACCTTC,CASTLGGGSNYGYTF
.,TRBJ1-1,TRBV10-3,few,TGTGCCATCAGGGACTGGAGGCCGAACACTGAAGCTTTCTTT,CAIRDWRPNTEAFF
TRBD1,TRBJ2-2,TRBV9,many,TGTGCCAGCAGCGTAGGGGGACAGGGCACCGGGGAGCTGTTTTTT,CASSVGGQGTGELFF
.,TRBJ1-1,TRBV10-3,once,TGTGCCAGCAGTTACTCGACTTTTGGTTTAGCCCGGCGAAACACTGAAGCTTTCTTT,CASSYSTFGLARRNTEAFF
.,TRBJ1-1,TRBV10-3,few,TGTGCCATCAGTCGGGGAACAGGGAATATGAACACTGAAGCTTTCTTT,CAISRGTGNMNTEAFF
.,TRBJ1-5,TRBV6-5,.,TGTGCCAGCAGTACCCTCCGAAATCAGCCCCAGCATTTT,CASSTLRNQPQHF
.,TRBJ1-1,TRBV29-1,.,TGCAGCTTATCAGTGAACACTGAAGCTTTCTTT,CSLSVNTEAFF
.,TRBJ1-1,TRBV5-1,many,TGCGCCAGCAGCTCTCAGTGGAACACTGAAGCTTTCTTT,CASSSQWNTEAFF
.,TRBJ1-4,TRBV12-3/TRBV12-4,.,TGTGCCAGCAGTTTAAGCAGCACGCCCGAAAAACTGTTTTTT,CASSLSSTPEKLFF
TRBD1,TRBJ1-5,TRBV7-3,.,TGTGCCAGCAGCTTGGGGGACAGGGGGCTTCAGCCCCAGCACTTT,CASSLGDRGLQPQHF
TRBD1,TRBJ1-6,TRBV15,.,TGTGCCACCGCCCCGGGGACAGGGACGTCACCCCTCCACTTT,CATAPGTGTSPLHF
.,TRBJ2-2,TRBV5-1,.,TGCGCCAGCAGCCAAGACAGCCTTGGTACGACCGGGGAGCTGTTTTTT,CASSQDSLGTTGELFF
TRBD1,TRBJ2-7,TRBV29-1,.,TGCAGCGTTGCGGGGGACAGGGAGCAGTACTTC,CSVAGDREQYF
.,TRBJ1-6,TRBV28,many,TGTGCCAGCAGTCTCCCCTTTTCACCCCTCCACTTT,CASSLPFSPLHF
.,TRBJ2-2,TRBV10-3,.,TGTGCCATCAGTCGGGCGGACAGGGAGGGCACTGGGGAGCTGTTTTTT,CAISRADREGTGELFF
TRBD1,TRBJ1-5,TRBV24-1,many,TGTGCCACCAGTGAAGCGGGACAGATAAGCAATCAGCCCCAGCATTTT,CATSEAGQISNQPQHF
.,TRBJ2-7,TRBV5-1,.,TGCGCCAGCAGCTTGGCGTACGGGGTATACGAGCAGTACTTC,CASSLAYGVYEQYF
.,TRBJ2-5,TRBV25-1,.,TGTGCCTGCAGTGCCCGGGCTCACGTTGGGCTCGGGGAGACCCAGTACTTC,CACSARAHVGLGETQYF
TRBD1,TRBJ1-3,TRBV7-9,.,TGTGCCAGCAGCCCTTGGCGGACAGGTTTTTCTGGAAACACCATATGTTTT,CASSPWRTGFSGNTICF
.,TRBJ2-5,TRBV28,few,TGTGCCAGCAGTTCTCCCCAAGGCCCGTGGGGGACCCAGTACTTC,CASSSPQGPWGTQYF
.,TRBJ2-7,TRBV27,few,TGTGCCAGCAGTTTACGGGAAGGGTCCACCCTACGATTC,CASSLREGSTLRF
.,TRBJ1-2,TRBV5-1,.,TGCGCCAGCAGCTTGGCATGGCAGGGAAAAGATACTAACTATGGCTACACCTTC,CASSLAWQGKDTNYGYTF
TRBD2,TRBJ2-7,TRBV7-8,once,TGTGCCAGCTTTAGCGGGACCACCTACGAGCAGTACTTC,CASFSGTTYEQYF
.,TRBJ2-2,TRBV12-3/TRBV12-4,.,TGTGCCAGCAGTTATTTTTACACCGGGGAGCTGTTTTTT,CASSYFYTGELFF
.,TRBJ1-5,TRBV2,few,TGTGCCAGCAGTGACCAGATTGAGGATCAGCCCCAGCATTTT,CASSDQIEDQPQHF
TRBD1,TRBJ1-2,TRBV3-1,.,TGTGCCAGCAGCCCCCCCGACAGGGGAGGCGGCTACACCTTC,CASSPPDRGGGYTF
.,TRBJ1-1,TRBV29-1,.,TGCAGCATCTCGGGGCAAGCCGGTGAAGCTTTCTTT,CSISGQAGEAFF
.,TRBJ2-3,TRBV7-2,few,TGTGCCAGCAGCCTAGGAAGGGCTAGCACAGATACGCAGTATTTT,CASSLGRASTDTQYF
.,TRBJ2-5,TRBV11-3,few,TGTGCCAGCAGCTTAGTTCGGTCAATAGAGACCCAGTACTTC,CASSLVRSIETQYF
TRBD2,TRBJ2-2,TRBV7-8,many,TGTGCCAGCAGCTCGCGGGGGGCGAACACCGGGGAGCTGTTTTTT,CASSSRGANTGELFF
.,TRBJ2-7,TRBV5-4,.,TGTGCCAGCAGCTTGGCCAGGGGAGGTGGCTCCTACGAGCAGTACTTC,CASSLARGGGSYEQYF